These 25 T cell receptor beta chains originate from one sample sequenced in a study of shared clonotypes between healthy human individuals (TCRdb year 2020). The library came from the immunoSEQ multiplex PCR assay. What TCRdb holds here is the immuneACCESS table cut down to in-frame rearrangements. Part of the clones is not present; checked against another copy, under half of the missing clones reflect an unresolved V gene, and the others are unexplained. This sample has a few million clones in its table, and about 92% of those were observed once. The ten most abundant clones make up roughly 0.14% of the sample. Sequenced sample: naive CD4+ T cells sorted from blood. What this sample's cell subset or site label stands for: CD45RA+ positively selected. These receptors all come from a man in his late teens or twenties in good health.

The table lists this clone with a count of one. This chain joins TRBV2 and TRBJ2-1; tentatively, D is TRBD2 (6 bases). The ends were cut back, 4 bases at V and 5 bases at J, with 15 bases in the middle. The CDR3 has 15 residues. CDR1 is SNHLY and CDR2 is FYNNEI in the germline V gene. DNA for the CDR3: TGTGCCAGCAGTGGAGGGACTTCGACCCACAATGAGCAGTTCTTC. Translation gives CASSGGTSTHNEQFF.

This chain links TRBV18 with TRBJ2-7; perhaps TRBD2 as D (5 bases). The germline CDR1 and CDR2 sequences are KGHSH and LQKENI. Trimming left V 6 bases short and J 2 bases short, with 17 bases between. CDR3 length equals 15 residues. CDR3 in DNA: TGTGCCAGCTCCCCCGGGATGGCAGGAACCTACGAGCAGTACTTC. Residues: CASSPGMAGTYEQYF.

Notes on this clone: Distinct nucleotide sequences in the sample also encode this CDR3. V is TRBV18 and J is TRBJ1-1; 8 positions match TRBD1. CDR1 and CDR2 from the germline V gene are KGHSH and LQKENI. The CDR3 is 14 amino acids. The junction had 3 bases not matched to a gene; V was cut back by 1 base and J by 5 bases. CDR3 DNA sequence: TGTGCCAGCTCACCACTGGACAGGGTAACTGAAGCTTTCTTT. It codes for CASSPLDRVTEAFF.

The rearrangement joins TRBV4-2 to TRBJ2-5, with TRBD2 matching over 12 bases. Germline V gene lookup returns CDR1 LGHNA and CDR2 YNFKEQ. The CDR3 runs to 20 residues. Trimming at V came to 0 bases and at J to 0 bases, leaving 11 bases not matched to a gene. The CDR3 region is CASSQEYTSGGFLYQETQYF. The CDR3 DNA reads as TGTGCCAGCAGCCAAGAATATACTAGCGGGGGGTTCTTGTACCAAGAGACCCAGTACTTC.

This chain uses TRBV29-1 with TRBJ1-2; D is perhaps TRBD1 (5 bases). V was trimmed by 4 bases and J by 3 bases, leaving 15 bases between them. CDR1 and CDR2 from the germline V gene are SQVTM and ANQGSEA. The CDR3 has 14 residues. CDR3 region: CSVAGLRGDYGYTF. The CDR3 nucleotides are TGCAGCGTTGCGGGTCTCCGAGGGGACTATGGCTACACCTTC.

The chain combines TRBV2 with TRBJ2-6, with TRBD1 matching 10 bases. The CDR3 sequence is 17 residues long. The ends lost 4 bases at V and 3 bases at J; junction bases unmatched: 6. Germline V lookup: CDR1 SNHLY, CDR2 FYNNEI. In DNA form, the CDR3 reads TGTGCCAGCAGTGCCAGACAGGGGGCACTTGGGGCCAACGTCCTGACTTTC. As protein: CASSARQGALGANVLTF.

CDR3 amino acids: CASSLEYGGQETQYF. The CDR3, as DNA: TGTGCCAGCAGCTTAGAATACGGGGGCCAAGAGACCCAGTACTTC. The rearrangement uses TRBV7-9 and TRBJ2-5; possible D gene TRBD2, 6 bases. The CDR3 sequence is 15 residues long. Germline CDR1 reads SEHNR; CDR2 reads FQNEAQ (reference sequence). With 1 base removed from V and 1 base from J, the gap between germline ends came to 10 bases.

DNA for the CDR3: TGCAGCGTTGGGGGGGGTGGCTACAATGAGCAGTTCTTC. This codes for CSVGGGGYNEQFF. J is TRBJ2-1 and V is TRBV29-1; 7 bases map to TRBD2. CDR1 and CDR2 (germline): SQVTM, ANQGSEA. The V gene end was trimmed by 4 bases and the J gene end by 3 bases; junction bases not matched to a gene: 3. The CDR3 is 13 amino acids.

The chain couples TRBV30 to TRBJ2-1; the D gene is possibly TRBD1 (5 bases). The CDR3 is 13 amino acids. Per the germline V gene, CDR1 is GTSNPN and CDR2 is SVGIG (reference sequence). Trimming shortened V by 3 bases and J by 5 bases, and 11 bases separated the two germline ends. The CDR3 here is CAWSPDRHNEQFF. CDR3 in DNA: TGTGCCTGGAGCCCCGACAGACACAATGAGCAGTTCTTC.

The rearrangement uses TRBV7-2 and TRBJ2-7; D uncertain. Per the germline V gene, CDR1 is SGHTA and CDR2 is FQGNSA. This CDR3 spans 13 amino acids. V dropped 3 bases and J dropped 6 bases, with 12 bases sitting between them. The CDR3 DNA reads as TGTGCCAGCAGCTTCCCCCCGTCCCCCGAGCAGTACTTC. It translates to CASSFPPSPEQYF.

V is TRBV6-1 and J is TRBJ1-3, with 7 bases matching TRBD1. From germline, CDR1 is MNHNS and CDR2 SASEGT. The ends lost 6 bases at V and 2 bases at J; junction bases unmatched: 7. CDR3 length: 15 residues. CDR3 coding DNA: TGTGCCAGCAGCCTAGGGACAGTCCCTGGAAACACCATATATTTT. Amino acids: CASSLGTVPGNTIYF.

This clone was counted only a few times. CDR3 loop: CASSAPIASEQYF. The CDR3, as DNA: TGTGCCAGCAGCGCGCCCATCGCATCCGAGCAGTACTTC. The rearrangement uses TRBV5-5 and TRBJ2-7; no firm D call. Germline-derived CDR1 and CDR2 are SGHKS and YYEKEE (reference sequence). The CDR3 has 13 residues. V lost 4 bases and J lost 6, with 14 bases in between. The full variable domain, its missing parts supplied by reference TRBV5-5 and TRBJ2-7, is DAGVTQSPTHLIKTRGQQVTLRCSPISGHKSVSWYQQVLGQGPQFIFQYYEKEERGRGNFPDRFSARQFPNYSSELNVNALLLGDSALYLCASSAPIASEQYFGPGTRLTVT.

V is TRBV5-5 and J is TRBJ2-6; 9 bases fit TRBD1. Germline V lookup: CDR1 SGHKS, CDR2 YYEKEE (reference sequence). The CDR3 runs 15 residues. J gave up 4 bases and V 4 bases, and 3 bases lay outside the gene matches. The CDR3, as DNA: TGTGCCAGCAGCGCACAGGGGGCCGGGGCCAACGTCCTGACTTTC. It specifies CASSAQGAGANVLTF.

The V gene is TRBV10-3, the J gene TRBJ2-7; D gene ambiguous. CDR1 is ENHRY, CDR2 SYGVKD, per germline. The V and J ends lost 0 bases and 2 bases respectively, with 5 bases between them. The CDR3 loop spans 13 amino acids. In nucleotides, the CDR3 is TGTGCCATCAGTGAGTCGCTCCCCTACGAGCAGTACTTC. The encoded protein is CAISESLPYEQYF.

The V call is TRBV9, the J call TRBJ2-1; the match to TRBD2 covers 7 bases. The CDR3 is 15 amino acids. Germline CDR1 SGDLS, CDR2 YYNGEE. J was trimmed by 7 bases and V by 0 bases; bases with no gene match: 7. The CDR3 protein is CASSVVSGVGNEQFF. The CDR3 region has the DNA TGTGCCAGCAGCGTAGTGAGCGGGGTTGGGAATGAGCAGTTCTTC.

The J gene is TRBJ2-3, the V gene TRBV9, with a possible D match to TRBD2 (5 bases). V lost 0 bases and J 2 bases, leaving 16 bases between the germline ends. The length of the CDR3 is 17 residues. CDR1 is SGDLS, CDR2 YYNGEE, per germline. CDR3 region: CASSVGGLSASTDTQYF. CDR3 in DNA: TGTGCCAGCAGCGTAGGAGGGCTGTCTGCCTCCACAGATACGCAGTATTTT. The full variable domain, completed using reference TRBV9 and TRBJ2-3, is DSGVTQTPKHLITATGQRVTLRCSPRSGDLSVYWYQQSLDQGLQFLIQYYNGEERAKGNILERFSAQQFPDLHSELNLSSLELGDSALYFCASSVGGLSASTDTQYFGPGTRLTVL.

V gene TRBV29-1 combines with J gene TRBJ1-3, with 7 bases fitting TRBD1. After removal of 4 bases from V and 0 bases from J, the junction contained 3 bases not matched to a gene. Germline assignment: CDR1 SQVTM and CDR2 ANQGSEA. This CDR3 contains 14 residues. The CDR3 loop is CSVVGQNSGNTIYF. The CDR3, as DNA: TGCAGCGTTGTGGGACAGAACTCTGGAAACACCATATATTTT.

The V call is TRBV11-3, the J call TRBJ1-1; TRBD1 is a possible D gene (5 bases). Germline V gene lookup returns CDR1 SGHNT and CDR2 YENEEA. CDR3 length equals 13 residues. Deletions cut 5 bases from V and 5 bases from J, with 12 bases between. The CDR3 nucleotides read TGTGCCAGCAGCCTCCGGGGGGAAACTGAAGCTTTCTTT. Amino acids: CASSLRGETEAFF.

V and J are TRBV18 and TRBJ2-2, with 7 bases identical to TRBD1. This CDR3 comprises 16 residues. Germline V gives CDR1 KGHSH, CDR2 LQKENI. Trimming cost V 1 base and J 4 bases; bases outside gene matches: 6. The chain's CDR3 is CASSPRGTASTGELFF. DNA for the CDR3: TGTGCCAGCTCACCACGGGGGACAGCTTCCACCGGGGAGCTGTTTTTT.

This clone has more than one count but fewer than ten. The V gene is TRBV30, the J gene TRBJ1-5; D is perhaps TRBD1 (5 bases). The CDR3 is 18 residues long. Germline values: CDR1 GTSNPN, CDR2 SVGIG (reference sequence). The ends were cut back, 0 bases at V and 0 bases at J, with 18 bases in the middle. CDR3 residues: CAWSVGTLKGYSNQPQHF. In DNA, the CDR3 is TGTGCCTGGAGTGTGGGGACCTTAAAGGGTTATAGCAATCAGCCCCAGCATTTT.

CDR3 sequence: CASSRELSGANVLTF. The CDR3 region has the DNA TGTGCCAGTTCTAGGGAACTCTCTGGGGCCAACGTCCTGACTTTC. V and J are TRBV6-1 and TRBJ2-6; D not certain. CDR3 length: 15 amino acids. V was pared by 9 bases and J by 0 bases, with 12 bases between. The germline V gene encodes CDR1 MNHNS and CDR2 SASEGT.

Comments on this clone: At the DNA level, this CDR3 is encoded by other sequences in the same sample as well. The rearrangement uses TRBV7-2 and TRBJ1-5; no clear D. V lost 4 bases to trimming and J lost 0 bases, with 7 bases between them. This CDR3 comprises 14 residues. Germline V gene sequence: CDR1 SGHTA, CDR2 FQGNSA. The CDR3 DNA is TGTGCCAGCAGCTCTCAGGATAGCAATCAGCCCCAGCATTTT. The encoded protein is CASSSQDSNQPQHF.

The chain couples TRBV7-6 to TRBJ2-7; 9 nucleotides match TRBD2. The ends lost 5 bases at V and 3 bases at J; junction bases unmatched: 8. CDR1 and CDR2 (germline): SGHVS, FNYEAQ. There are 15 residues in the CDR3. CDR3 sequence: CASSGAGGGFYEQYF. DNA for the CDR3: TGTGCCAGCAGCGGCGCGGGGGGGGGTTTCTACGAGCAGTACTTC.

This clone has a handful of counts. The chain recombines TRBV7-6 with TRBJ1-5; D remains unclear. Trimming cost V 1 base and J 7 bases, with 17 bases left between them. There are 16 residues in the CDR3. CDR1 and CDR2 (germline): SGHVS, FNYEAQ. As DNA, the CDR3 is TGTGCCAGCAGCTTAGGAATAGGATGGGATTTCCAGCCCCAGCATTTT. This gives the protein CASSLGIGWDFQPQHF.

This clone was detected only once. V and J are TRBV27 and TRBJ1-3; D gene ambiguous. V was trimmed by 0 bases and J by 0 bases, leaving 6 bases between them. The CDR3 is 15 residues long. Germline CDR1 and CDR2: MNHEY and SMNVEV (reference sequence). Here the CDR3 DNA reads TGTGCCAGCAGTTTATCGTACGGCTCTGGAAACACCATATATTTT. It specifies CASSLSYGSGNTIYF.